Each of the 11 T cell receptor beta chains below was sequenced from the same sample in a study of CD8+ T cells in alopecia areata. Sample treatment: oral pan-JAK inhibitor, 5-10 mg twice daily. The investigators collected lesional scalp punch biopsies and peripheral blood from alopecia areata patients. Isolated RNA was reverse transcribed into cDNA used as the sequencing template. The assay was immunoSEQ multiplex PCR, and TCRdb's table has in-frame clones only and misses some. The table includes 10,000 to 15,000 clones, 65% to 70% detected once. The sequencing here drew on skin, taken at week 4, from a patient treated with tofacitinib. The receptors originated from a human donor with alopecia areata.

The chain employs TRBV29-1 and TRBJ1-2; no definite D call. V dropped 4 bases and J dropped 5 bases, with 11 bases sitting between them. The CDR3 contains 12 residues. From germline, CDR1 is SQVTM and CDR2 ANQGSEA. The CDR3 sequence is CSVVEAYYGYTF. In DNA, the CDR3 is TGCAGCGTTGTAGAAGCTTATTATGGCTACACCTTC.

This clone occurred a few times. Written as DNA, the CDR3 is TGCGCCAGCAGTCTCTCCCACGACAGACCCTCCTCTGGGGCCAACGTCCTGACTTTC. This translates into CASSLSHDRPSSGANVLTF. The gene calls are TRBV23-1 and TRBJ2-6; D perhaps matches TRBD1 (5 bases). TRBV23-1 is an ORF for which the function is uncertain. The CDR3 is made up of 19 amino acids. V was trimmed by 4 bases and J by 0 bases, leaving 19 bases between them.

J is TRBJ1-2 and V is TRBV5-8; possible D gene TRBD1, 5 bases. Trimming removed 6 bases from V and 2 bases from J, with 17 bases in between. CDR3 size: 15 residues. Looked up from germline, CDR1 is SGHTS and CDR2 is YDEGEE. The CDR3 spells CASNPWDRGNYGYTF. The CDR3 DNA is TGTGCCAGCAACCCATGGGATAGGGGAAACTATGGCTACACCTTC.

The V call is TRBV27, the J call TRBJ1-2; a possible D gene is TRBD1 (5 bases). V was pared by 5 bases and J by 5 bases, with 21 bases between. CDR1 MNHEY and CDR2 SMNVEV come from the germline V gene (reference sequence). The CDR3 totals 16 residues. CDR3 nucleotide sequence: TGTGCCAGCAGTCCCGCCGGGACCCTGGGAGGTTATGGCTACACCTTC. Translated: CASSPAGTLGGYGYTF.

This sequence joins TRBV5-1 and TRBJ2-7; D unresolved. CDR1 and CDR2 from the germline V gene are SGHRS and YFSETQ. The CDR3 sequence is 16 residues long. V lost 0 bases, J lost 8 bases, and 21 bases lay in between. The CDR3 region has the DNA TGCGCCAGCAGCTTGGTACAAACCGTGCAGCTGGATAAGCAGTACTTC. Its translation: CASSLVQTVQLDKQYF.

J is TRBJ2-5 and V is TRBV7-8; D gene uncertain. Trimming removed 5 bases from V and 9 bases from J, with 19 bases in between. Germline values: CDR1 SGHVS, CDR2 FQNEAQ. The CDR3 extends over 14 amino acids. DNA of the CDR3: TGTGCCAGCAGCCTCTCCCAACTCCAATTGGCCCAGTACTTC. Residues: CASSLSQLQLAQYF.

DNA of the CDR3: TGTGCCAGCAGTTCCCTCGGGGGACTGAACACCGGGGAGCTGTTTTTT. It specifies CASSSLGGLNTGELFF. The genes are TRBV6-6 and TRBJ2-2; perhaps TRBD2 as D (6 bases). CDR3 length equals 16 residues. Germline-derived CDR1 and CDR2 are MNHNY and SVGAGI (reference sequence). The germline V and J ends were trimmed by 4 bases and 1 base, with 13 bases remaining between them.

The J gene is TRBJ2-1, the V gene TRBV5-4; the D gene is possibly TRBD1 (5 bases). The V and J ends lost 5 bases and 4 bases respectively, with 16 bases between them. Germline CDR1 is SGHNT and CDR2 is YYREEE (reference sequence). The CDR3 is 15 residues long. The CDR3 region is CASSSGNLMYNEQFF. Written as DNA, the CDR3 is TGTGCCAGCAGTTCAGGGAACCTGATGTACAATGAGCAGTTCTTC.

This clone was seen more than once but under ten times. The V gene is TRBV19, the J gene TRBJ2-7; TRBD1 is a possible D gene (6 bases). This CDR3 comprises 17 residues. V was pared by 2 bases and J by 0 bases, with 17 bases between. From germline, CDR1 is LNHDA and CDR2 SQIVND (reference sequence). The CDR3 spells CASSIPTGHKLSYEQYF. The DNA for the CDR3 is TGTGCCAGTAGTATACCGACGGGACATAAACTCTCCTACGAGCAGTACTTC.

CDR3 bases: TGTGCCAGCAGTAGGGACACTGAAGCTTTCTTT. Translation: CASSRDTEAFF. The chain uses TRBV7-9 and TRBJ1-1; D remains unclear. Germline V lookup: CDR1 SEHNR, CDR2 FQNEAQ (reference sequence). The CDR3 has 11 amino acids. V lost 6 bases, J lost 3 bases, and 5 bases lay in between.

This clone has only a few counts. V is TRBV6-5 and J is TRBJ1-1, with 7 positions matching TRBD1. The CDR3 covers 14 residues. Germline-derived CDR1 and CDR2 are MNHEY and SVGAGI. J gave up 3 bases and V 5 bases, and 6 bases lay outside the gene matches. CDR3 sequence reads: CASSTTGFDTEAFF. Written as DNA, the CDR3 is TGTGCCAGCAGTACGACAGGGTTCGACACTGAAGCTTTCTTT.